This paragraph reports one T cell receptor (beta chain). The specificity of this receptor is unknown. The record has no base qualities; no much larger clone is one base away. The cohort consisted of hundreds of healthy bone marrow donors. At the time of sampling, every cohort member was nominally healthy, though immune exposures that went unrecorded were likely present. The donor was CMV seropositive and belonged to the group of more than 250 seropositive cohort members. Every donor gave a peripheral blood sample, and the peripheral blood mononuclear cells from that sample were used for TCR beta sequencing. Genomic DNA extraction from the blood cell samples was performed with the Qiagen DNeasy Blood Extraction Kit. The library was built by means of the immunoSEQ multiplex PCR assay. A mixture of 60 forward primers for TCR Vbeta segments and 13 reverse primers for TCR Jbeta segments was used in the multiplex PCR. The CDR3 region of rearranged TCR beta genes was amplified from genomic DNA by a multiplex PCR assay. The amplified TCR beta libraries were sequenced on the Illumina HiSeq System as 87-base-pair reads. The authors' analysis ran thus. Across the 600 to 700 repertoires, a later analysis counted roughly 84 million unique TCR beta chains, some 11 million of which were shared by at least two donors. Raw reads were error-corrected and collapsed into unique sequences by a nearest-neighbor algorithm in which closely related sequences were merged to remove PCR and sequencing errors. CDR3 sequences were aligned to IMGT reference sequences to assign V, D and J gene segments. For a sequence to be retained, a match of at least six nucleotides to both a V gene segment and a J gene segment was required. A rearrangement was called productive if the CDR3 had no stop codons and remained in frame with V and J, and every other rearrangement was called non-productive. CDR3 was defined by IMGT convention, running from the second conserved V-encoded cysteine to the conserved J-encoded phenylalanine. The earlier analysis of some 580 of the donors excluded any sequence lacking an unambiguous match to a single V gene segment. An earlier analysis of 550 to 650 of the donors classified V segments as functional when productive rearrangements were above 56.7% and as segregating when the standard deviation between donors was above 5%. To diagnose cytomegalovirus status from the catalog of TCR beta chain sequences, a statistical classification framework was built. In a later analysis, TCR nucleotide sequences were compared against IMGT/GENE-DB human TR gene sequences so that V and J genes could be assigned. A later analysis assigned CDR3 sequences and most-parsimonious VDJ recombination scenarios with the TCRdist pipeline. In a later analysis, every TCR beta chain was defined by the combination of its CDR3 amino acid sequence and its V-gene family, and reads without a unique V-gene family were dropped. To address suspected cross-contamination and a sequencing artifact, a later analysis removed several hundred highly shared, low-generation-probability nucleotide sequences. For each public chain, a later analysis derived a clonal expansion index from normalized ranks of inferred template counts within each repertoire. In a later analysis, generation probabilities were computed using a VDJ recombination model fitted to out-of-frame rearrangements, and the results were checked against IGoR. A later analysis scored TCR-TCR, TCR-HLA and TCR-CMV co-occurrence with hypergeometric tests, applying a repertoire-size bias correction to TCR pairs. False discovery rates were estimated in a later analysis by permuting HLA or CMV assignments 20 times. A later analysis grouped co-occurring TCRs with DBSCAN, adding TCRdist sequence similarity when clustering within HLA-allele-positive subsets. Repertoires with fewer than 30,000 or more than 120,000 public chains, plus five repertoires with anomalous nucleotide sharing, were excluded from co-occurrence clustering. In its TCRdb copy, this immuneACCESS table keeps in-frame sequences only and misses some clones. Where compared with another copy, unresolved V genes explain less than half of these, and the others have no known cause. V and J calls plus clone size are reproduced from that table; the DNA served to infer D and trimming. The sample yields approximately 110,000 clones; over 70% were counted once. The ten largest make up 8.6% of the sample.

CDR1 and CDR2, looked up from the germline V gene, are SQVTM and ANQGSEA. Relative to germline, V is missing 4 bases and J is missing 5 bases, with 10 bases of the junction outside any gene match. From the cysteine through the phenylalanine, the CDR3 covers 16 amino acids. The retained sequence is limited to the CDR3, 48 bases, with the frame set at the first base. These data originate in a study of cytomegalovirus exposure and HLA in healthy donors (dated by TCRdb to about 2017). In the study overall: According to an earlier analysis of 450 to 650 of the donors, about 190 million T cells yielded roughly 110 million unique TCR beta sequences and about 300 Gb of sequence data. Around 330 gigabases of sequencing data and approximately 91 million unique TCR sequences made up an early release that covered several hundred HLA-typed donors. Of the 350 to 450 genotyped donors, roughly 80% were placed in the genetic ancestry cluster associated with self-reported Caucasian donors. The study aimed to test whether signatures of past pathogen exposure could be identified by cataloging public T cell receptors. The study used immunosequencing to profile the T cell repertoires of several hundred subjects and linked those repertoires to cytomegalovirus serostatus. Besides the first cohort of around 700 subjects, a separate validation cohort made up of roughly 120 different subjects was used. The study combined high-throughput TCR immunosequencing, statistical association of individual TCRs with disease status, and machine learning to predict cytomegalovirus infection status. To study patterns of TCR occurrence, a later analysis re-analyzed previously published TCR beta repertoires from around 700 donors and added high-resolution HLA genotyping. Rather than using new phenotypic data, the later analysis identified candidate immune exposures from TCR beta sequences and from how often those sequences occurred across donors. In an earlier analysis of 500 to 650 of the donors, high-throughput TCR beta sequencing was used to judge whether each TCR beta V gene segment behaved as functional or pseudogenic. Donor age, sex, ethnicity and CMV serostatus were compiled together with the repertoire data. A later genetic analysis took genome-wide SNP genotypes for 398 of the 666 donors and used that subset as a discovery cohort. Every repertoire in the discovery cohort had been generated on one and the same sequencing platform. HLA typing included class I and class II loci at four-digit resolution. The number of typed donors differed by locus: 629-630 for A, B, C, DRB1 and DQB1; about 520 for DQA1; approximately 600 for DPA1; and some 430 for DPB1. Several DR-DQ haplotypes were handled as single units for association and clustering because linkage in the cohort was strong. On average, roughly 240,000 unique TCR beta nucleotide sequences were sequenced per donor among about 400 genotyped donors of the cohort, with 15% to 20% of those sequences being non-productive.

Overall study results and their limits: V-gene and J-gene trimming of TCR beta chains was associated with a missense DCLRE1C variant in a later genetic analysis, and the association was replicated in an independent cohort. According to a later analysis, parvovirus B19, influenza, CMV and Epstein-Barr virus appeared linked to several top co-occurrence clusters. Most CMV-associated TCR beta chains appeared to be HLA-restricted in a later analysis, and the HLA associations seemed to be driven largely by CMV exposure. A few of the identified cytomegalovirus-associated TCR beta chains were confirmed in vitro to be specific for cytomegalovirus antigens. Only TCR beta chains were sequenced in this cohort, and the absence of alpha or paired-chain data limited detectable features. Correlated functional status among segregating V segments might be attributable to linkage disequilibrium, but an unknown experimental factor could not be ruled out. The earlier analysis of about 600 of the donors excluded 15 to 20 rarely observed V segments, including chromosome 9 orphons, because counts were too low. In a later analysis, HLA-associated TCR beta chains were found to be more clonally expanded and to have lower generation probabilities than equally common non-associated chains. HLA typing was unavailable for some donors at each locus, so association tests used only the typed subset. A later analysis associated approximately 17,000 TCR beta sequences with specific HLA alleles at a false discovery rate of 0.05. In a later genetic analysis, fewer N-insertions in productive TCRs were reported among donors in an Asian-associated ancestry cluster than the roughly 700-donor mean. A cluster of highly shared sequence variants was judged likely to be a technical artifact of the sequencing pipeline. In an earlier analysis of more than 450 of the donors, most TCR beta V segments were observed in productive rearrangements about 90% or about 30% of the time, broadly matching IMGT annotations. The authors suggested that the approach could potentially be extended to other disease states and immunological phenotypes. Across donors, most TCR sequences were observed very rarely, whereas some public TCRs were present in many individuals. The classifier was reported to diagnose cytomegalovirus status with high specificity and sensitivity in both the original and validation cohorts. Strong co-occurrence of HLA alleles, especially DR and DQ, made assigning TCR associations to individual alleles difficult. A further reported finding was that TCR beta sequences accurately predicted the HLA-A and HLA-B alleles for most subjects in the first cohort. Immune exposure information for the cohort was limited to CMV serostatus. In the study, some 160 TCR beta chains were listed as associated with cytomegalovirus. Sequencing depth was assumed to be roughly uniform across donors in the presence/absence analyses, though that assumption may not hold. A later analysis found that TCR association rates varied across HLA loci, with DRB1 alleles showing the most associated TCRs and HLA-C alleles the fewest. Some IMGT-functional V segments, including TRBV6-2 and TRBV6-3, could not be distinguished by the 87-base-pair reads and were therefore excluded.

This TCR derives from a woman aged 40 to 50 in good health and CMV-seropositive. The V and J genes are TRBV29-1 and TRBJ2-1; 11 of the junction bases match TRBD2. The sequenced sample consisted of PBMCs. CDR3 protein: CSVGGSSGRINNEQFF. The DNA reads as follows: TGCAGCGTTGGGGGTTCTAGCGGGAGGATTAACAATGAGCAGTTCTTC.